This T cell receptor (beta chain) was sequenced during a study of cytomegalovirus exposure and HLA in healthy donors (dated by TCRdb to about 2017). About the full investigation: An earlier analysis of 587 of the donors reported about 290 Gb of sequence data and some 120 million unique TCR beta sequences from about 200 million T cells. Donor age, sex, ethnicity and CMV serostatus were compiled together with the repertoire data. High-throughput TCR immunosequencing, statistical association of individual TCRs with disease status, and machine learning were combined to predict cytomegalovirus infection status. Class I and class II HLA loci were covered by the typing at four-digit resolution. The study profiled the T cell repertoires of hundreds of subjects by immunosequencing and related them to cytomegalovirus serostatus. In a later genetic analysis, genome-wide SNP genotypes for about 55% of the roughly 700 donors were used, and that subset was treated as a discovery cohort. Among 300 to 500 genotyped donors of the cohort, an average of approximately 240,000 unique TCR beta nucleotide sequences was sequenced per donor, of which roughly 17% were non-productive. A few DR-DQ haplotypes were treated as single units for association and clustering because of strong linkage in the cohort. An earlier analysis of several hundred of the donors used high-throughput TCR beta sequencing to judge whether each TCR beta V gene segment behaved as functional or pseudogenic. A separate validation cohort of 90 to 150 different subjects was used in addition to the roughly 720-subject first cohort. Every repertoire in the discovery cohort had been generated on one and the same sequencing platform. Among the approximately 420 genotyped donors, approximately 81% belonged to the genetic ancestry cluster associated with self-reported Caucasian donors. Approximately 310 gigabases of sequencing data and around 90 million unique TCR sequences made up an early release that covered roughly 670 HLA-typed donors. The study was designed to test whether signatures of past pathogen exposure could be identified by cataloging public T cell receptors. Typing coverage varied by locus: roughly 620-640 donors for A, B, C, DRB1 and DQB1; approximately 560 for DQA1; over 600 for DPA1; some 470 for DPB1. A later analysis re-examined previously published TCR beta repertoires from more than 650 donors and added high-resolution HLA genotyping to investigate patterns of TCR occurrence. Rather than using new phenotypic data, the later analysis identified candidate immune exposures from TCR beta sequences and from how often those sequences occurred across donors. Study-level results and caveats: A total of some 180 TCR beta chains were listed by the study as associated with cytomegalovirus. In a later analysis, most CMV-associated TCR beta chains were found to appear HLA-restricted, with HLA associations seemingly driven largely by CMV exposure. In a later analysis, HLA-associated TCR beta chains were found to be more clonally expanded and to have lower generation probabilities than equally common non-associated chains. The classifier was reported to diagnose cytomegalovirus status with high specificity and sensitivity in both the original cohort and the validation cohort. In a later genetic analysis, a missense DCLRE1C variant was associated with V-gene and J-gene trimming of TCR beta chains, and the association was replicated in an independent cohort. In a later analysis, the rate of TCR association differed among HLA loci, with DRB1 alleles having the most associated TCRs and HLA-C alleles having the fewest. Several of the top co-occurrence clusters appeared to be linked to parvovirus B19, influenza, CMV and Epstein-Barr virus, according to a later analysis. The authors suggested that the approach could potentially be extended to other disease states and immunological phenotypes. A group of highly shared sequence variants was considered likely to be a technical artifact of the sequencing pipeline. The earlier analysis of approximately 540 of the donors excluded 15 to 20 rarely observed V segments, including chromosome 9 orphons, because counts were too low. A further reported finding was that TCR beta sequences accurately predicted the HLA-A and HLA-B alleles for most subjects in the first cohort. Presence/absence analyses assumed roughly uniform sequencing depth across donors, an assumption that may not hold. Some IMGT-functional V segments, including TRBV6-2 and TRBV6-3, could not be distinguished by the 87-base-pair reads and were therefore excluded. At a false discovery rate of 0.05, a later analysis linked fewer than 20,000 TCR beta sequences to specific HLA alleles. Broadly in line with IMGT annotations, most TCR beta V segments showed up in productive rearrangements about 90% or about 30% of the time in an earlier analysis of approximately 600 of the donors. Correlated functional status among segregating V segments might reflect linkage disequilibrium, but an unknown experimental factor could not be ruled out. The cohort was sequenced for TCR beta chains only, and without alpha or paired-chain data the features that could be detected were limited. In vitro tests confirmed that three of the cytomegalovirus-associated TCR beta chains recognize cytomegalovirus antigens. In a later genetic analysis, fewer N-insertions in productive TCRs were reported among donors in an Asian-associated ancestry cluster than the roughly 700-donor mean. Because HLA typing was missing for some donors at each locus, association tests included only the typed subset. Strong co-occurrence of HLA alleles, especially DR and DQ, made assigning TCR associations to individual alleles difficult. The only immune exposure information available for the cohort was CMV serostatus. Most TCR sequences were observed very rarely across donors, whereas some public TCRs were present in many individuals.

The method behind the library was the immunoSEQ multiplex PCR assay. The multiplex PCR relied on a mix of 60 forward primers for TCR Vbeta segments and 13 reverse primers for TCR Jbeta segments. The CDR3 region of rearranged TCR beta genes was amplified from genomic DNA by a multiplex PCR assay. Amplified TCR beta libraries were sequenced as 87-base-pair reads on the Illumina HiSeq System. Regarding the original processing steps: In a later analysis, some 80 million unique TCR beta chains were counted across the approximately 640 repertoires, and around 11 million of these chains were shared by at least two donors. A nearest-neighbor algorithm error-corrected the raw reads and collapsed the reads into unique sequences, merging closely related sequences to remove PCR and sequencing errors. Alignment of CDR3 sequences to IMGT reference sequences was used to assign V, D and J gene segments. Each retained sequence needed at least a six-nucleotide match to both a V gene segment and a J gene segment. A rearrangement counted as productive if the CDR3 had no stop codons and remained in frame with V and J, and every other rearrangement counted as non-productive. CDR3 was defined by IMGT convention, running from the second conserved V-encoded cysteine to the conserved J-encoded phenylalanine. Sequences without an unambiguous match to a single V gene segment were excluded from the earlier analysis of several hundred of the donors. In an earlier analysis of some 590 of the donors, a V segment was called functional when productive rearrangements were above 56.7%, and segregating when the standard deviation between donors exceeded 5%. A statistical classification framework was built to diagnose cytomegalovirus status from the catalog of TCR beta chain sequences. A later analysis assigned V and J genes by comparing TCR nucleotide sequences with IMGT/GENE-DB human TR gene sequences. The TCRdist pipeline was used in a later analysis to assign CDR3 sequences and most-parsimonious VDJ recombination scenarios. In a later analysis, every TCR beta chain was defined by the combination of its CDR3 amino acid sequence and its V-gene family, and reads without a unique V-gene family were dropped. A later analysis removed 500 to 600 highly shared, low-generation-probability nucleotide sequences to deal with suspected cross-contamination and a sequencing artifact. A later analysis calculated a clonal expansion index for each public chain from normalized within-repertoire ranks of inferred template counts. A later analysis computed generation probabilities with a VDJ recombination model fitted to out-of-frame rearrangements, and checked the results against IGoR. In a later analysis, hypergeometric tests were used to score TCR-TCR, TCR-HLA and TCR-CMV co-occurrence, with a repertoire-size bias correction applied to TCR pairs. False discovery rates were estimated in a later analysis by permuting HLA or CMV assignments 20 times. In a later analysis, co-occurring TCRs were grouped using DBSCAN, with TCRdist sequence similarity added in when clustering inside HLA-allele-positive subsets. Repertoires with fewer than 30,000 or more than 120,000 public chains were left out of co-occurrence clustering, as were five repertoires with anomalous nucleotide sharing. The immuneACCESS repertoire file appears here via TCRdb, limited to in-frame rearrangements. These files lack a portion of the clones; in checked studies, under half of the deficit traces to unresolved V genes, and the cause of the others is not known. The V and J calls and clone size are taken from that table; D and trimming were inferred from the DNA. The sample includes roughly 150,000 clones, with about 70% observed a single time. The top ten clones comprise 2.5% to 3.5% of the sample.

The cohort comprised 670 or so healthy bone marrow donors. At the time of sampling, every cohort member was nominally healthy, though immune exposures that went unrecorded were likely present. The donor tested CMV seronegative, placing the donor among the 300 to 450 seronegative members of the cohort. Each donor provided a peripheral blood sample, and peripheral blood mononuclear cells were used for TCR beta sequencing. The Qiagen DNeasy Blood Extraction Kit was used to extract genomic DNA from the blood cell samples. A remark on this clone: Its antigen is currently not known. There are no base qualities to consult, and no much larger clone falls within one base.

There are 13 amino acids in the CDR3, from cysteine to phenylalanine inclusive. Only the CDR3 region is kept as DNA, spanning 39 bases read in frame from base 1. As encoded in the germline V gene (reference sequence), CDR1 is SEHNR while CDR2 is FQNEAQ. V was cut back by 4 bases and J by 2 bases, leaving a gap of 8 bases between them. The sample comprised PBMCs. The sequence came from a male donor in good health and CMV-seronegative. Recombination joined TRBV7-9 with TRBJ1-1; 5 matching bases give a weak D call of TRBD1. CDR3 reads: CASSSQGNTEAFF. The DNA sequence is TGTGCCAGCAGCTCCCAGGGTAACACTGAAGCTTTCTTT. With the portions outside the CDR3 filled from the reference TRBV7-9 and TRBJ1-1 genes, the complete variable region becomes DTGVSQNPRHKITKRGQNVTFRCDPISEHNRLYWYRQTLGQGPEFLTYFQNEAQLEKSRLLSDRFSAERPKGSFSTLEIQRTEQGDSAMYLCASSSQGNTEAFFGQGTRLTVV.